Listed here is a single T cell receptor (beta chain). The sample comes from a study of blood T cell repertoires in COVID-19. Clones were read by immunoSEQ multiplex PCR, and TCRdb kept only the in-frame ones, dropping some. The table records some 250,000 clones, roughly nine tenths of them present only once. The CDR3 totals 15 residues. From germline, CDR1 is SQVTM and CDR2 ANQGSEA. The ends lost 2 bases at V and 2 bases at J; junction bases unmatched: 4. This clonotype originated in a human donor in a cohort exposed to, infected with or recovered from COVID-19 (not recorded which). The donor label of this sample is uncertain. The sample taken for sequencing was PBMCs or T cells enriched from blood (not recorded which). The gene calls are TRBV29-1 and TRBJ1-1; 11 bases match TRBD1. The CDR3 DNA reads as TGCAGCGTTGAAAAGGGGACAGGGGGAAACACTGAAGCTTTCTTT. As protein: CSVEKGTGGNTEAFF. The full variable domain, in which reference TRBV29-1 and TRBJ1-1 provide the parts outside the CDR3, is SAVISQKPSRDICQRGTSLTIQCQVDSQVTMMFWYRQQPGQSLTLIATANQGSEATYESGFVIDKFPISRPNLTFSTLTVSNMSPEDSSIYLCSVEKGTGGNTEAFFGQGTRLTVV.